This T cell receptor beta chain was profiled in a study of T cell repertoires in cytomegalovirus infection. Findings and limits, study-wide: Clonotype analysis showed dominance of the ex vivo response by HLA-C-restricted CMV-specific TCR beta clonotypes.

This clonotype was detected only once. Its antigen is unidentified. Using its own MiXCR run on the reads, TCRdb lists one record per CDR3 protein. Found here are some 700,000 distinct CDR3 sequences, 35% to 40% of them singletons; the top ten hold under 3.5%. Sequenced sample: PBMCs. The clonotype comes from a human donor in good health (CMV status not recorded). Some clones in this sample may be carry-over from other donors' samples.

CDR3 coding DNA: TGCAGTGCTAGTGGAGGCGGGAAGGGGGTAACAGATACGCAGTATTTT. Amino acid sequence: CSASGGGKGVTDTQYF. The chain carries TRBV20-1 and TRBJ2-3; D may be TRBD1 or TRBD2 (6 bases each). The CDR3 is made up of 16 amino acids. The ends were cut back, 3 bases at V and 3 bases at J, with 19 bases in the middle. Germline loops: CDR1 DFQATT, CDR2 SNEGSKA (reference sequence).